These T cell receptor beta chains were read from a single sample in a study of blood T cells in healthy people across ages. TCRdb used MiXCR to reprocess the 5' RACE reads, holding one entry per CDR3 protein. The sample shows over 300,000 distinct CDR3 sequences, approximately 47% of them seen only once. The sequencing sample was made of blood. The receptors were sampled from a man aged 55 to 70 in good health. The CDR3 runs from the conserved cysteine through the conserved F or W. Each record gives: J gene, V gene, CDR3 protein.

j_call: TRBJ2-7; v_call: TRBV6-1; cdr3_aa: CASSDHRGGDSYEQYF
j_call: TRBJ2-7; v_call: TRBV4-3; cdr3_aa: CASSQADRETYEQYF
j_call: -; v_call: TRBV12-3/TRBV12-4; cdr3_aa: CASSSRTSGAAEQYF
j_call: TRBJ2-1; v_call: TRBV20-1; cdr3_aa: CSASILAGPQNEQFF
j_call: TRBJ1-5; v_call: TRBV20-1; cdr3_aa: CSARGGGRRRSNQPQHF
j_call: TRBJ2-3; v_call: TRBV7-2; cdr3_aa: CASSPSYRASTDTQYF
j_call: TRBJ2-5; v_call: TRBV7-2; cdr3_aa: CASSAGPAETQYF
j_call: TRBJ1-1; v_call: TRBV11-3; cdr3_aa: CASSTSNTEAFF
j_call: TRBJ1-4; v_call: TRBV20-1; cdr3_aa: CSARADRRREKLFF
j_call: TRBJ2-1; v_call: TRBV20-1; cdr3_aa: CSAPGLAGISYNEQFF
j_call: TRBJ2-6; v_call: TRBV14; cdr3_aa: CASSHRGSGANVLTF
j_call: -; v_call: TRBV18; cdr3_aa: CASSPRTSGDIYEQYF
j_call: TRBJ2-3; v_call: TRBV27; cdr3_aa: CASSTSAAGGADTQYF
j_call: TRBJ2-1; v_call: TRBV7-2; cdr3_aa: CASSSKGGFGEQFF
j_call: TRBJ2-1; v_call: TRBV6-5; cdr3_aa: CASSPGHRSSYNEQFF
j_call: -; v_call: TRBV7-3; cdr3_aa: CASSETSGSDEQYF
j_call: TRBJ2-7; v_call: TRBV25-1; cdr3_aa: CASSGGPIRRYEQYF
j_call: TRBJ2-5; v_call: TRBV10-3; cdr3_aa: CAIQPSGRAGEQYF
j_call: -; v_call: TRBV4-3; cdr3_aa: CASSQGARDNRRETQYF
j_call: -; v_call: TRBV7-2; cdr3_aa: CASLRTGGPYEQYF
j_call: TRBJ2-7; v_call: TRBV20-1; cdr3_aa: CSARDSLAGVLGEQYF
j_call: TRBJ2-7; v_call: TRBV5-1; cdr3_aa: CASSPRLASYEQYF
j_call: TRBJ1-4; v_call: TRBV20-1; cdr3_aa: CSATRRGGVATNEKLFF
j_call: TRBJ2-5; v_call: TRBV5-1; cdr3_aa: CASRGGSQETQYF
j_call: TRBJ2-7; v_call: TRBV7-2; cdr3_aa: CASSFAGQGAGEQYF
j_call: TRBJ2-3; v_call: TRBV4-1; cdr3_aa: CASSQQGVTDTQYF
j_call: TRBJ2-3; v_call: TRBV12-3/TRBV12-4; cdr3_aa: CASTSWGLAGEVDTQYF